The clone carrying this T cell receptor (beta chain) was recorded a few times. The source of the sample is a study of control samples from healthy donors and cancer patients. V lost 5 bases, J lost 8 bases, and 18 bases lay in between. The CDR3 has 14 amino acids. Looked up from germline, CDR1 is MNHEY and CDR2 is SVGEGT. Measured with immunoSEQ multiplex PCR; TCRdb has only the in-frame clones, and not every one. The table includes some 67,000 clones, about 90% detected once. The V call is TRBV6-2 or TRBV6-3, the J call TRBJ2-5; either TRBD1 or TRBD2 may supply D (5 bases each). The clonotype originates from a woman aged 45-59 years with head and neck cancer. What was sequenced was PBMCs. CDR3 residues: CASSQTGRSRTQYF. CDR3 in DNA: TGTGCCAGCAGTCAAACGGGACGCTCGAGAACCCAGTACTTC.